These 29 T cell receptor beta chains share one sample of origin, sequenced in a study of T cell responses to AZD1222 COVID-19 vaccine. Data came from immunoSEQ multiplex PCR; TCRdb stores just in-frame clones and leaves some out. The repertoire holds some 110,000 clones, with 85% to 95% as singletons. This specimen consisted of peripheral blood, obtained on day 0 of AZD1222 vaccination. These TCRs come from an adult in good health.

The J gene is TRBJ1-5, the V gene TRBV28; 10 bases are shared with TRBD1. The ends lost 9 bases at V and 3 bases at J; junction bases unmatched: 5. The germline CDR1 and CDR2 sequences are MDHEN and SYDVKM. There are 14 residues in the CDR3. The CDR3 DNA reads TGTGCCAGTGACAGGGGGCGAGACAATCAGCCCCAGCATTTT. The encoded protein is CASDRGRDNQPQHF.

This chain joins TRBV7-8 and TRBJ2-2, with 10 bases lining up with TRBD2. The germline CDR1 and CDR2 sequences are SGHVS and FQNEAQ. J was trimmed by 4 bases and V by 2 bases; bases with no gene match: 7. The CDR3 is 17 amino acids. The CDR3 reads CASSLIAGGLSTGELFF. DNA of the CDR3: TGTGCCAGCAGCTTAATAGCGGGAGGTTTATCCACCGGGGAGCTGTTTTTT.

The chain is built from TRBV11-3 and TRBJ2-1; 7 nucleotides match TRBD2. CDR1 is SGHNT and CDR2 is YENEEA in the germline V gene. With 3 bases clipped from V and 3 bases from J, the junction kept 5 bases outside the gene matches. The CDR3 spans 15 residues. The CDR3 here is CASSLRRENYNEQFF. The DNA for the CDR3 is TGTGCCAGCAGCTTGAGGCGGGAGAACTACAATGAGCAGTTCTTC.

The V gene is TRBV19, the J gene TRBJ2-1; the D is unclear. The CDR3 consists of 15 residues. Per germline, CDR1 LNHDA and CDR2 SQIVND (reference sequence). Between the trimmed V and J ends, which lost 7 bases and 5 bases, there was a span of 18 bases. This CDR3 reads CASMAVLGANNEQFF. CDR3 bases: TGTGCCAGTATGGCGGTTTTGGGCGCCAACAATGAGCAGTTCTTC.

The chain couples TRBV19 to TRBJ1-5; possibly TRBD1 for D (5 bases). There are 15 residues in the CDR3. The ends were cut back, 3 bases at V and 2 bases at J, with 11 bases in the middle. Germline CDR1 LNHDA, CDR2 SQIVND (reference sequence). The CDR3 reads CASSIGTRGNQPQHF. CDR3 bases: TGTGCCAGTAGTATCGGGACCAGGGGCAATCAGCCCCAGCATTTT. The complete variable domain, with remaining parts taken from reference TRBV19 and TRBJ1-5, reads DGGITQSPKYLFRKEGQNVTLSCEQNLNHDAMYWYRQDPGQGLRLIYYSQIVNDFQKGDIAEGYSVSREKKESFPLTVTSAQKNPTAFYLCASSIGTRGNQPQHFGDGTRLSIL.

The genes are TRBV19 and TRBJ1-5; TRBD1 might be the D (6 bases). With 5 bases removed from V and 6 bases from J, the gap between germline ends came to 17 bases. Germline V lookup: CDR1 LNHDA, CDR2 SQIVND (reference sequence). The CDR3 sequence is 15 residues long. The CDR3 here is CASSSEPTGFQPQHF. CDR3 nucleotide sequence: TGTGCCAGTAGTTCCGAGCCAACAGGGTTTCAGCCCCAGCATTTT.

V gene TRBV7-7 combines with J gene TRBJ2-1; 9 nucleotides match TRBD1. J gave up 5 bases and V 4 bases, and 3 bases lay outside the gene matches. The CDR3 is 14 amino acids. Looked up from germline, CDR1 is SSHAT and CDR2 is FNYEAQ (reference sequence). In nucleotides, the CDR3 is TGTGCCAGCAGCTCGAGGACAGGGGACAATGAGCAGTTCTTC. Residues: CASSSRTGDNEQFF.

The CDR3 DNA reads TGCGCCAGCAGCCAAGCACCCTTCTACGAGCAGTACTTC. It yields the protein CASSQAPFYEQYF. The chain joins TRBV4-1 to TRBJ2-7; unclear D gene. In germline, CDR1 is MGHRA, CDR2 YSYEKL. Trimming cost V 1 base and J 3 bases, with 7 bases left between them. This CDR3 has 13 amino acids.

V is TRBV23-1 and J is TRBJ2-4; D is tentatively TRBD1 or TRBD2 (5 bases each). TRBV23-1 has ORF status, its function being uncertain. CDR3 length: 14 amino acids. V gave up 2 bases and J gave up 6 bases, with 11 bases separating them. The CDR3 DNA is TGCGCCAGCAGTCAAAGGGGAGAGACAAACATTCAGTACTTC. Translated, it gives CASSQRGETNIQYF.

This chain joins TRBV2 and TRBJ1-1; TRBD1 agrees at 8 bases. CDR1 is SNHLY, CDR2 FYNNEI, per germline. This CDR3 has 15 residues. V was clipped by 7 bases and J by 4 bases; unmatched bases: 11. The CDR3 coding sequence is TGTGCCAGCATTGCCCGGACAGGGTGGACCACTGAAGCTTTCTTT. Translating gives CASIARTGWTTEAFF.

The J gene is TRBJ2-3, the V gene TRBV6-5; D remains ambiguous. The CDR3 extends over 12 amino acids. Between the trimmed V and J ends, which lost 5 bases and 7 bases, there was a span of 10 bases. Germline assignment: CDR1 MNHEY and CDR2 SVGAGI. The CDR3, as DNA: TGTGCCAGCAGTAGGGATCTCTATACGCAGTATTTT. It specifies CASSRDLYTQYF.

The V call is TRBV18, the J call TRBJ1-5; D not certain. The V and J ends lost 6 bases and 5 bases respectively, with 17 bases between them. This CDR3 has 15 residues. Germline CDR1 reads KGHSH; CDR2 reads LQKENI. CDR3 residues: CASSYLPLHDQPQHF. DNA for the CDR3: TGTGCCAGCTCGTACTTGCCCCTCCATGATCAGCCCCAGCATTTT.

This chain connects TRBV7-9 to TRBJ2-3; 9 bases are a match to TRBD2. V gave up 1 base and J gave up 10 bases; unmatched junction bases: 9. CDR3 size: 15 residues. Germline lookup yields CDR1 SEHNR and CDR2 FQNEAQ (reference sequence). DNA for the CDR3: TGTGCCAGCAGCTTAGTGGTAGCGGGAGACGACGCGCAGTATTTT. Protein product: CASSLVVAGDDAQYF.

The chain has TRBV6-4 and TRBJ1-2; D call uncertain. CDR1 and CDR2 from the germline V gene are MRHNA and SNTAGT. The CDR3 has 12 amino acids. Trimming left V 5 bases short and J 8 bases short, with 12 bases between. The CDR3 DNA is TGTGCCAGCAGTTCAGGAGCGCGGGGCTACACCTTC. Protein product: CASSSGARGYTF.

CDR3 residues: CASSVQGADTQYF. CDR3 DNA: TGTGCCAGCAGTGTCCAGGGGGCAGATACGCAGTATTTT. The rearrangement uses TRBV6-4 and TRBJ2-3; 7 bases map to TRBD1. The CDR3 sequence is 13 residues long. CDR1 is MRHNA, CDR2 SNTAGT, per germline. Losses at the gene ends were 4 bases for V and 4 bases for J; bases not matched to a gene: 2.

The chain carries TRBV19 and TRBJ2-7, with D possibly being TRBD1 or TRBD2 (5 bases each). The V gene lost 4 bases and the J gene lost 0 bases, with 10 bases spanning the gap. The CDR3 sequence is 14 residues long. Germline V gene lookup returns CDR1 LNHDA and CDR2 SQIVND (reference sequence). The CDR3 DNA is TGTGCCAGTAGTACCGGGGACCACTCCTACGAGCAGTACTTC. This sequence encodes CASSTGDHSYEQYF.

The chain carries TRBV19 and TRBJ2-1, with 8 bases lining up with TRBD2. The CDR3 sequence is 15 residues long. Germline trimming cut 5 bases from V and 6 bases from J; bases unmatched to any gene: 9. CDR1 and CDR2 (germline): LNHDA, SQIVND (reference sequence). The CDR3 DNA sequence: TGTGCCAGTAGTTTTTCGGGGGGGCCGGGCAATGAGCAGTTCTTC. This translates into CASSFSGGPGNEQFF.

For the CDR3, the DNA is TGTGCCAGCAGCTTTGTAAGGACAGGTCCTAATGAAAAACTGTTTTTT. The encoded protein is CASSFVRTGPNEKLFF. V is TRBV7-8 and J is TRBJ1-4; 7 nucleotides agree with TRBD1. There are 16 residues in the CDR3. Germline trimming cut 3 bases from V and 3 bases from J; bases unmatched to any gene: 7. Germline-derived CDR1 and CDR2 are SGHVS and FQNEAQ.

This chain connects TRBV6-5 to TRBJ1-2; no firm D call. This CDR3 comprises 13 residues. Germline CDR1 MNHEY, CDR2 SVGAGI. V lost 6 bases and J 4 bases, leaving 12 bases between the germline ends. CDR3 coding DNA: TGTGCCAGCAGACAAGGGTCGGGCTATGGCTACACCTTC. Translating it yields CASRQGSGYGYTF.

The DNA for the CDR3 is TGTGCCAGCAGGACCATCCGGTCGAACACCATATATTTT. Translated, it gives CASRTIRSNTIYF. V gene TRBV6-5 combines with J gene TRBJ1-3; D unclear. Trimming cost V 6 bases and J 7 bases, with 13 bases left between them. The CDR3 extends over 13 amino acids. Germline V gene sequence: CDR1 MNHEY, CDR2 SVGAGI.

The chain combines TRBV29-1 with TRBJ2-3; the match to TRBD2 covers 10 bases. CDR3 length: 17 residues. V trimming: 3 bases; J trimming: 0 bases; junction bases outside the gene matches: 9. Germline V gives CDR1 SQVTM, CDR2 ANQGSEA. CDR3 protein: CSVDRPSGGPSTDTQYF. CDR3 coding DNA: TGCAGCGTTGATCGTCCTAGCGGGGGACCTAGCACAGATACGCAGTATTTT.

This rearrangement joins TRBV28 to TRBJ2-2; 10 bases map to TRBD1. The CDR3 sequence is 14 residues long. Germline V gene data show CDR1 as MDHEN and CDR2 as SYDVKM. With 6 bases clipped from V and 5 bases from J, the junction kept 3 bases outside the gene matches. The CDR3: CASSRTGGTGELFF. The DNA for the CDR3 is TGTGCCAGCAGCAGGACAGGGGGAACCGGGGAGCTGTTTTTT.

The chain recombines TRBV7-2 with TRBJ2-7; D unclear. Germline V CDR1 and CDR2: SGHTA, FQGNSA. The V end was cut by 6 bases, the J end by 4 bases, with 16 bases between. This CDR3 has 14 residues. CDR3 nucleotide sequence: TGTGCCAGCAGTAGGCCCCCCCCGGTTTACGAGCAGTACTTC. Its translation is CASSRPPPVYEQYF.

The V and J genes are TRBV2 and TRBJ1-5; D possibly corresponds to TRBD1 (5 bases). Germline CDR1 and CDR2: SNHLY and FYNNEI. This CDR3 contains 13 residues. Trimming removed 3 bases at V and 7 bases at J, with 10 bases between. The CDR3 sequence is CASSDGAEQPQHF. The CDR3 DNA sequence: TGTGCCAGCAGTGATGGGGCGGAACAGCCCCAGCATTTT.

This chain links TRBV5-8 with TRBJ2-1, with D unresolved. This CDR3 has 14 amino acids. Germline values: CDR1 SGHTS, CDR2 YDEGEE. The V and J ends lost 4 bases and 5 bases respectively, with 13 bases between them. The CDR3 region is CASSLRITNNEQFF. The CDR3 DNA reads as TGTGCCAGCAGCCTTCGGATTACCAACAATGAGCAGTTCTTC.

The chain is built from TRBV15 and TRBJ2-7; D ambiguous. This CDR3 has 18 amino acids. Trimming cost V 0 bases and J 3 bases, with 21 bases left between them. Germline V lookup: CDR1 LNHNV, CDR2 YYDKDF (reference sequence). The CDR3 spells CATSRDQLGIGGNYEQYF. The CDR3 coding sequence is TGTGCCACCAGCAGAGATCAGTTGGGCATCGGCGGAAACTACGAGCAGTACTTC.

CDR3 DNA: TGTGCCAGCAGTTACAGGGTGGTTCGCAATCAGCCCCAGCATTTT. This gives the protein CASSYRVVRNQPQHF. V usage is TRBV28 and J usage is TRBJ1-5; tentatively, D is TRBD1 (6 bases). V was shortened by 4 bases and J by 2 bases, with 12 bases between the two germline ends. Germline CDR1 MDHEN, CDR2 SYDVKM. The CDR3 covers 15 residues.

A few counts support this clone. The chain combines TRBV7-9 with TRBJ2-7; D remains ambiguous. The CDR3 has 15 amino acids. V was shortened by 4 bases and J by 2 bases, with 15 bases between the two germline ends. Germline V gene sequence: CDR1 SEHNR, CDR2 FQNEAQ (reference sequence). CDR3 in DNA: TGTGCCAGCAGCTCTCGTCTGCAGCCGACCTACGAGCAGTACTTC. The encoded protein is CASSSRLQPTYEQYF.

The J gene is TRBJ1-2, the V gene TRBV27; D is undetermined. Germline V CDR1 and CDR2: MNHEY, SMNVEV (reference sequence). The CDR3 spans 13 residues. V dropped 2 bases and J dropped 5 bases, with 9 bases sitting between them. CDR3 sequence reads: CASSLEGRYGYTF. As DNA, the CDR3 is TGTGCCAGCAGTTTAGAGGGAAGGTATGGCTACACCTTC.